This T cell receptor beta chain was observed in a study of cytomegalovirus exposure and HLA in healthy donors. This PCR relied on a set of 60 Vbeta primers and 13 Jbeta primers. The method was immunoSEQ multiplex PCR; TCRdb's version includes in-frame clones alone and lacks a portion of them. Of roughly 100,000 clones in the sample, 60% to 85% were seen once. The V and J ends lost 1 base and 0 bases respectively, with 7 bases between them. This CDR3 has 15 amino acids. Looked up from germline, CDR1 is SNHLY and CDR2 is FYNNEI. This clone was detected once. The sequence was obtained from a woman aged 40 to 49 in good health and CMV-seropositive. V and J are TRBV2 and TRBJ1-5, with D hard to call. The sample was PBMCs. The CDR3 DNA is TGTGCCAGCAGTGAAGGGAGGAATAGCAATCAGCCCCAGCATTTT. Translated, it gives CASSEGRNSNQPQHF.